Reported below is one T cell receptor (beta chain). This sample is part of a study of blood T cell repertoires in COVID-19. Between the trimmed V and J ends, which lost 6 bases and 2 bases, there was a span of 15 bases. In germline, CDR1 is SNHLY, CDR2 FYNNEI. This CDR3 region has 15 residues. In the authors' workflow: Counts of nucleated cells, estimated from reference gene primer amplification, were obtained. The protocol was immunoSEQ multiplex PCR, while the TCRdb copy is restricted to in-frame clones and leaves out a portion. Clonal size and the V and J genes are those of that table, whereas D and trimming came from the DNA. This sample has about 99,000 clones; about four fifths occur once, and the top ten carry 2%.

The J gene is TRBJ2-3, the V gene TRBV2; the D gene is possibly TRBD1 (5 bases). The clonotype comes from a man in his sixties or seventies with active or convalescent COVID-19. Sequenced sample: peripheral blood. The CDR3 sequence: CASRKGFIPTDTQYF. CDR3 nucleotide sequence: TGTGCCAGCAGAAAGGGGTTTATCCCCACAGATACGCAGTATTTT.